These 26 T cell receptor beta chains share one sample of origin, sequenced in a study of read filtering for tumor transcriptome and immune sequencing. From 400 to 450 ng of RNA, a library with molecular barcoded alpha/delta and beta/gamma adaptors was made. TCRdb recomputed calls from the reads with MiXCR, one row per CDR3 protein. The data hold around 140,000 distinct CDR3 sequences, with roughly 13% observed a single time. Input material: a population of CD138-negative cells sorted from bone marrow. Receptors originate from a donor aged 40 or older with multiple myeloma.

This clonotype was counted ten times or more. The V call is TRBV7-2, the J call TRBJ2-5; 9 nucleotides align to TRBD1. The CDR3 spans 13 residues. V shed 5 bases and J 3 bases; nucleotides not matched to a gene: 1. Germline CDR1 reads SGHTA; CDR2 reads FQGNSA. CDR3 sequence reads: CASSRDREETQYF. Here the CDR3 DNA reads TGTGCCAGCAGCAGGGACAGGGAAGAGACCCAGTACTTC.

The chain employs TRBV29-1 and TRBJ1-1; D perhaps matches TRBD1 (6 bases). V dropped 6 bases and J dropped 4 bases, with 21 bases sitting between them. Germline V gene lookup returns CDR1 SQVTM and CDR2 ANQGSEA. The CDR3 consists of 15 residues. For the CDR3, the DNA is TGCAGCGTCCGGGGACCCCGGGGGCAAGGCACTGAAGCTTTCTTT. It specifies CSVRGPRGQGTEAFF.

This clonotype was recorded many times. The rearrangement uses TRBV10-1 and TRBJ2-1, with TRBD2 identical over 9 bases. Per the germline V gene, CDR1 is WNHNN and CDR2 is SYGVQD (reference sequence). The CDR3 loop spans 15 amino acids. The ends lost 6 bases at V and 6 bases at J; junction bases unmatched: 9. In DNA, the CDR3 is TGCGCCAGCAGCATGAGTAGCGGGAGTGCCAATGAGCAGTTCTTC. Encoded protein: CASSMSSGSANEQFF.

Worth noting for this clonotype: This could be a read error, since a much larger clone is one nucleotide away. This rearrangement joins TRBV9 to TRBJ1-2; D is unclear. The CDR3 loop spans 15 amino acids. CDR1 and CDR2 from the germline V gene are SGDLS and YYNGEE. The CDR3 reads CASSPRTQRNYGHTF. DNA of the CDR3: TGTGCCAGCAGCCCGAGAACACAGAGAAACTATGGCCACACCTTC. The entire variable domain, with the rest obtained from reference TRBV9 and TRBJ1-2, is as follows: DSGVTQTPKHLITATGQRVTLRCSPRSGDLSVYWYQQSLDQGLQFLIQYYNGEERAKGNILERFSAQQFPDLHSELNLSSLELGDSALYFCASSPRTQRNYGHTFGSGTRLTVV.

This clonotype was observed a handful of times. CDR3 region: CASSGTTNNEQFF. In nucleotides, the CDR3 is TGTGCCAGCTCCGGGACCACCAACAATGAGCAGTTCTTC. The chain is built from TRBV6-6 and TRBJ2-1; D might be TRBD1 or TRBD2, each matching 5 bases. Germline CDR1 reads MNHNY; CDR2 reads SVGAGI (reference sequence). Trimming cost V 8 bases and J 5 bases, with 13 bases left between them. CDR3 length equals 13 residues.

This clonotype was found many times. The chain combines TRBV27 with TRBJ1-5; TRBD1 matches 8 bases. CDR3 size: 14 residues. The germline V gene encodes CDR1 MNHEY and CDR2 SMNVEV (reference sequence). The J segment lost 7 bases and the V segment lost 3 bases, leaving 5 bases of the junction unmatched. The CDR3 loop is CASSLGQVGQPQHF. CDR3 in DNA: TGTGCCAGCAGTTTGGGACAGGTCGGACAGCCCCAGCATTTT.

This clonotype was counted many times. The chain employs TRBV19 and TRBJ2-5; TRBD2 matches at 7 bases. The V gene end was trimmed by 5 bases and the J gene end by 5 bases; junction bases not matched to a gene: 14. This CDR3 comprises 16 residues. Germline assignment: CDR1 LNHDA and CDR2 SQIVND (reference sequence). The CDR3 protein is CASSPSRAGGGETQYF. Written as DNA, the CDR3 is TGTGCCAGTAGTCCCTCCCGAGCCGGGGGAGGGGAGACCCAGTACTTC.

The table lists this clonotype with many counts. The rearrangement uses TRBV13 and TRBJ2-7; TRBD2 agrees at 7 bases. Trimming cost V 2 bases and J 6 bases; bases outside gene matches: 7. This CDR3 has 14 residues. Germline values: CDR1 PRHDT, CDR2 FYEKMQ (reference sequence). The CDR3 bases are TGTGCCAGCAGCTTACCCGGAGCGGGACGCGAGCAGTACTTC. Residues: CASSLPGAGREQYF.

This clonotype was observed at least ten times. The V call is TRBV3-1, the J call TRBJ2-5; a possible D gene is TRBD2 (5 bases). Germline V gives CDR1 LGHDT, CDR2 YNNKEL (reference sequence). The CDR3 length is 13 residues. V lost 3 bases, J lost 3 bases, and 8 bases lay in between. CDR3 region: CASSHPGEETQYF. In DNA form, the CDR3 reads TGTGCCAGCAGCCATCCCGGGGAAGAGACCCAGTACTTC.

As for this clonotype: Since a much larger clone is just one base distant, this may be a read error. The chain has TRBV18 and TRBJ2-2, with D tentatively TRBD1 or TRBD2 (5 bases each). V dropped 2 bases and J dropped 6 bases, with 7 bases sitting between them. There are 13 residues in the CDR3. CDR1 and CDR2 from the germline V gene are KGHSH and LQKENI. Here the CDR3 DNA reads TGTGCCAGCTCACCAGGGACGGCCGGGGAGCTGTTTTTT. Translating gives CASSPGTAGELFF.

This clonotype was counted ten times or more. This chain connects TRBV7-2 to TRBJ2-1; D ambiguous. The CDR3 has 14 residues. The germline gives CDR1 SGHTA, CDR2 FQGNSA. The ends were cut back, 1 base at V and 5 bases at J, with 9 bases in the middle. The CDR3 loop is CASSLEAYNNEQFF. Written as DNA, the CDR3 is TGTGCCAGCAGCTTAGAAGCCTATAACAATGAGCAGTTCTTC.

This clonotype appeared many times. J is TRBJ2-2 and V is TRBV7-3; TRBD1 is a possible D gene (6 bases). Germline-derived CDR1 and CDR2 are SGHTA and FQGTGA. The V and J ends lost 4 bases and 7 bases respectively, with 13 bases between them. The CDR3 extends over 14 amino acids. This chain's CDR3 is CASSSSGVYGELFF. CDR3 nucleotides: TGTGCCAGCAGCTCCTCAGGGGTATACGGGGAGCTGTTTTTT. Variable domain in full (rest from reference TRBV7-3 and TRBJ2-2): GAGVSQTPSNKVTEKGKYVELRCDPISGHTALYWYRQSLGQGPEFLIYFQGTGAADDSGLPNDRFFAVRPEGSVSTLKIQRTERGDSAVYLCASSSSGVYGELFFGEGSRLTVL.

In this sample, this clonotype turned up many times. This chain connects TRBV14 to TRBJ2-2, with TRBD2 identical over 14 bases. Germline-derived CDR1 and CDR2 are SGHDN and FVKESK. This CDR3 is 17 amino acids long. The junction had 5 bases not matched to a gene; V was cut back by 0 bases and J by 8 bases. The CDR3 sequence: CASSQDLGTSGRGELFF. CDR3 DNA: TGTGCCAGCAGCCAAGATCTTGGGACTAGCGGGAGAGGGGAGCTGTTTTTT.

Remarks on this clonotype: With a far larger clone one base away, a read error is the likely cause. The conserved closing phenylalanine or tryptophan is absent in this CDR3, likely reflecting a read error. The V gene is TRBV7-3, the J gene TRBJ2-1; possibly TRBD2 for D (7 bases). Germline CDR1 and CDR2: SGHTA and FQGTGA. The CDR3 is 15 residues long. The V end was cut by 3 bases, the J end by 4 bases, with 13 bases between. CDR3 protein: CASSFWRGRYNEQFS. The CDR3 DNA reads TGTGCCAGCAGCTTTTGGCGGGGGCGATACAATGAGCAGTTCTCC.

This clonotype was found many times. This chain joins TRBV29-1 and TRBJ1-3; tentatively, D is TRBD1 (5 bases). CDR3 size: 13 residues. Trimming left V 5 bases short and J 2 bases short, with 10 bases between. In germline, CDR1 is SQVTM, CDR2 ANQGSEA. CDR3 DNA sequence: TGCAGCGTTTGGGGGGGGACTGGAAACACCATATATTTT. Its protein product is CSVWGGTGNTIYF.

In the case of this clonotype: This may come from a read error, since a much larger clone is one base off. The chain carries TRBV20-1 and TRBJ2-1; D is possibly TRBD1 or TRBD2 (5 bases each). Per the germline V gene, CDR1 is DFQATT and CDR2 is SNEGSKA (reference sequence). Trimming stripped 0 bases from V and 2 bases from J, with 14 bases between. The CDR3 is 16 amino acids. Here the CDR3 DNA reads TGCAGTGCTAGAGAACTAGGGGTGAGCCCCTACAATGAGCAGTTCTTC. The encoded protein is CSARELGVSPYNEQFF.

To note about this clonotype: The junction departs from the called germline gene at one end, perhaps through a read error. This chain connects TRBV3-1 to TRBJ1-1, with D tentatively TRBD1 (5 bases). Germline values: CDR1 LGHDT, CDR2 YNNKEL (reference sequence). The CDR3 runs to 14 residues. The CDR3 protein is CASSPTVMNTGAFF. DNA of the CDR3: TGTGCCAGCAGCCCGACAGTGATGAACACTGGAGCTTTCTTT.

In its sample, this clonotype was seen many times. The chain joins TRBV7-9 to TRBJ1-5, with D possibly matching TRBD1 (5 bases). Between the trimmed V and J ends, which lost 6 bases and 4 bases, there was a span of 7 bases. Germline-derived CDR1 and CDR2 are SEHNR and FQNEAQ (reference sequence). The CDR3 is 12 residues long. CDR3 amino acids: CASRSGNQPQHF. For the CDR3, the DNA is TGTGCCAGCAGATCAGGGAATCAGCCCCAGCATTTT.

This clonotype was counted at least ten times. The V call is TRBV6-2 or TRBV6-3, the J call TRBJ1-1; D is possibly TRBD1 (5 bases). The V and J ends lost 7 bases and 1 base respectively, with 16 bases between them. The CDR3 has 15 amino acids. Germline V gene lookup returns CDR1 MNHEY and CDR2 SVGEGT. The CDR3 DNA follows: TGTGCCAGCATTAACCAGATGACAGAGAACACTGAAGCTTTCTTT. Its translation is CASINQMTENTEAFF.

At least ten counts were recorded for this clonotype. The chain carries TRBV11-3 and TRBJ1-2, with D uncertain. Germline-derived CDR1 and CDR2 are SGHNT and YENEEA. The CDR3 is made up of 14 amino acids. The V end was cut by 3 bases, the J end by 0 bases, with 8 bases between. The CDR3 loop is CASSFLGTNYGYTF. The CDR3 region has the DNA TGTGCCAGCAGCTTTTTGGGCACTAACTATGGCTACACCTTC.

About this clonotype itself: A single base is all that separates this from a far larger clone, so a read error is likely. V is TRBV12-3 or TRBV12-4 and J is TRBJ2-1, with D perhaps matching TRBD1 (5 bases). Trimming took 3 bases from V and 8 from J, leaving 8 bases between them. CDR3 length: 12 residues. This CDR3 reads CASSFPGHEQFF. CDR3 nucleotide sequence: TGTGCCAGCAGTTTCCCAGGGCATGAGCAGTTCTTC.

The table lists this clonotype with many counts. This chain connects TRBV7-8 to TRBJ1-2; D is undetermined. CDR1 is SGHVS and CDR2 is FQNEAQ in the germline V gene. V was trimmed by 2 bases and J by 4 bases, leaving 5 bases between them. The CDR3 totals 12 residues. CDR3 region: CASSLSPYGYTF. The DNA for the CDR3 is TGTGCCAGCAGCTTAAGTCCCTATGGCTACACCTTC. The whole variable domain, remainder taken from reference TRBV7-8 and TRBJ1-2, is GAGVSQSPRYKVAKRGQDVALRCDPISGHVSLFWYQQALGQGPEFLTYFQNEAQLDKSGLPSDRFFAERPEGSVSTLKIQRTQQEDSAVYLCASSLSPYGYTFGSGTRLTVV.

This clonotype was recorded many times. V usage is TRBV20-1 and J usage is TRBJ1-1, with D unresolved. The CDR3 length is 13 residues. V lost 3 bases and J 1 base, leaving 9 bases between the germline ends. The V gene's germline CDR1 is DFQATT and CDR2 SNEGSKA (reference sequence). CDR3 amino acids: CSASSSPNTEAFF. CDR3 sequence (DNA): TGCAGTGCTAGTTCCAGCCCGAACACTGAAGCTTTCTTT.

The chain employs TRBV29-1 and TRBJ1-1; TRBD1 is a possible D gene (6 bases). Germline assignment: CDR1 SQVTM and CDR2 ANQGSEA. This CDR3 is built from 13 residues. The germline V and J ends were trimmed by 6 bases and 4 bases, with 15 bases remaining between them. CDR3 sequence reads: CSVGYRASTEAFF. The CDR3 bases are TGCAGCGTGGGATACAGGGCTAGCACTGAAGCTTTCTTT.

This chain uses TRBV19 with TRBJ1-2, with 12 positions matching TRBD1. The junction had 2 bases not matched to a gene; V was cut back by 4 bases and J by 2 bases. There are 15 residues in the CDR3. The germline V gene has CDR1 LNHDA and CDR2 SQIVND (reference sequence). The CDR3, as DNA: TGTGCCAGTAGTAGTGGGACAGGGGGCAACTATGGCTACACCTTC. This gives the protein CASSSGTGGNYGYTF.

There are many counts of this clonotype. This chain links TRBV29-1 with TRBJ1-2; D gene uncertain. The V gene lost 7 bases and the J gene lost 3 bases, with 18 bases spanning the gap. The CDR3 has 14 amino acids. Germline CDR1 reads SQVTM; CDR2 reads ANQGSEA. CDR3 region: CSALVPHGYYGYTF. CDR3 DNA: TGCAGCGCCCTAGTCCCCCACGGGTACTATGGCTACACCTTC. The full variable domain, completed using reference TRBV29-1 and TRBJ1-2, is SAVISQKPSRDICQRGTSLTIQCQVDSQVTMMFWYRQQPGQSLTLIATANQGSEATYESGFVIDKFPISRPNLTFSTLTVSNMSPEDSSIYLCSALVPHGYYGYTFGSGTRLTVV.